The 9 T cell receptor beta chains given below trace back to one sample, sequenced in a study of CD8 T cells in ankylosing spondylitis. General observations from the study: For ankylosing spondylitis blood, a TCR beta motif of seven to nine highly homologous variants appeared characteristic.

TCRdb re-derived calls from the 5' RACE reads in MiXCR, one entry per CDR3 protein. Of a few hundred thousand distinct CDR3 sequences in the sample, about 12% were seen once. For these receptors, no antigen is known. The sequencing input was blood, either unsorted or a sorted T cell fraction (not recorded which). The receptors come from a male donor with ankylosing spondylitis.

The gene calls are TRBV12-3 or TRBV12-4 and TRBJ2-5; no clear D. The V gene lost 5 bases and the J gene lost 4 bases, with 11 bases spanning the gap. The CDR3 length is 13 residues. As DNA, the CDR3 is TGTGCCAGCAGTCCCAGAGCCCCAGAGACCCAGTACTTC. Translated: CASSPRAPETQYF.

The V gene is TRBV20-1, the J gene TRBJ2-1, with 8 bases matching TRBD1. The germline CDR1 and CDR2 sequences are DFQATT and SNEGSKA (reference sequence). J gave up 8 bases and V 3 bases, and 9 bases lay outside the gene matches. The CDR3 length is 14 residues. The CDR3 loop reads CSASTPDRGYEQFF. The CDR3 coding sequence is TGCAGTGCTAGTACCCCTGACAGGGGCTATGAGCAGTTCTTC.

V is TRBV7-2 and J is TRBJ2-1; TRBD2 might be the D (5 bases). CDR3 length equals 15 residues. V was cut by 4 bases and J by 2 bases, with 12 bases left in between. The germline V gene encodes CDR1 SGHTA and CDR2 FQGNSA. The CDR3 spells CASSSDSNPYNEQFF. The CDR3 DNA reads TGTGCCAGCAGCTCGGACTCTAACCCCTACAATGAGCAGTTCTTC. Using reference TRBV7-2 and TRBJ2-1 for the parts outside the CDR3, the full variable domain is GAGVSQSPSNKVTEKGKDVELRCDPISGHTALYWYRQSLGQGLEFLIYFQGNSAPDKSGLPSDRFSAERTGGSVSTLTIQRTQQEDSAVYLCASSSDSNPYNEQFFGPGTRLTVL.

This clonotype was detected a few times. V is TRBV5-1 and J is TRBJ2-1; 9 bases fit TRBD2. From germline, CDR1 is SGHRS and CDR2 YFSETQ. The CDR3 is 15 residues long. V was pared by 0 bases and J by 4 bases, with 2 bases of the junction left unmatched. In DNA, the CDR3 is TGCGCCAGCAGCTTGGTAGCGGGGGCGTACAATGAGCAGTTCTTC. Translated: CASSLVAGAYNEQFF.

Here the CDR3 DNA reads TGCAGTGCCGCAGTGCTAAGCAATCAGCCCCAGCATTTT. Its translation is CSAAVLSNQPQHF. The chain links TRBV20-1 to TRBJ1-5; D not resolved. V lost 6 bases and J lost 1, with 10 bases in between. Germline CDR1 DFQATT, CDR2 SNEGSKA (reference sequence). The CDR3 length is 13 residues.

This clonotype was observed a handful of times. The chain couples TRBV7-9 to TRBJ1-3, with no clear D. Germline CDR1 SEHNR, CDR2 FQNEAQ (reference sequence). The CDR3 extends over 13 amino acids. With 8 bases removed from V and 0 bases from J, the gap between germline ends came to 8 bases. The CDR3 nucleotides are TGTGCCAGCGGTGATTCCTCTGGAAACACCATATATTTT. Protein sequence: CASGDSSGNTIYF.

The CDR3 loop reads CATSRDNRENTEAFF. The CDR3 coding sequence is TGTGCCACCAGCAGAGATAACAGAGAGAACACTGAAGCTTTCTTT. V gene TRBV15 combines with J gene TRBJ1-1; unclear D gene. Germline V gene lookup returns CDR1 LNHNV and CDR2 YYDKDF (reference sequence). The CDR3 runs to 15 residues. Trimming took off 0 bases at V and 1 base at J, with 9 bases between the two ends.

The chain links TRBV5-1 to TRBJ2-1; D is possibly TRBD2 (6 bases). Trimming shortened V by 0 bases and J by 3 bases, and 10 bases separated the two germline ends. The CDR3 spans 15 residues. Germline V gives CDR1 SGHRS, CDR2 YFSETQ. This chain's CDR3 is CASSLAWRGYNEQFF. DNA for the CDR3: TGCGCCAGCAGCTTGGCCTGGCGGGGCTACAATGAGCAGTTCTTC.

This clonotype was seen a handful of times. In nucleotides, the CDR3 is TGTGCCAGCAGTGGCCGGTTAGGCTCCTACAATGAGCAGTTCTTC. Translated: CASSGRLGSYNEQFF. V is TRBV2 and J is TRBJ2-1; D call uncertain. CDR3 length equals 15 residues. Trimming left V 4 bases short and J 0 bases short, with 10 bases between. Looked up from germline, CDR1 is SNHLY and CDR2 is FYNNEI.